The following is a T cell receptor (beta chain) sequence with its context. The antigen it recognizes is unknown. The record has no base qualities; no much larger clone is one base away. The data originate from a study of human T cells and chemical hapten exposure (dated by TCRdb to 2020 to 2023). For context, the study as a whole: For sensitization, 2% DPC in acetone was applied to an approximately 2 cm by approximately 2 cm area of upper inner arm skin. Throughout the roughly 25-week study period, patients were also given weekly therapeutic DPC doses on the scalp. Patch testing was performed on the upper back with Finn chambers containing 0.01% DPC, and the patch tests were scored after 6 days according to International Contact Dermatitis Research Group standards. The mostly female patient cohort included alopecia areata with under or over 50% scalp involvement, alopecia totalis and alopecia universalis. Libraries were pooled for sequencing, and variation in per-sample TCR yields was attributed mainly to small differences in library volumes within the pool. The study tracked peripheral blood TCR repertoire changes in vivo during primary and secondary sensitization to the hapten diphenylcyclopropenone (DPC) in alopecia patients. Blood samples were taken from patients before sensitization (week 0) and at 2, 6 and about 24 weeks after DPC sensitization. Blood for TCR sequencing was provided by twenty-nine alopecia patients at one to four time points (pre-sensitization, 2, 6 and 24 weeks).

Taken with the paper, the label for time point translates to: patch test 2, 6 weeks after DPC sensitization. The treatment or condition label, read with the paper, signifies: therapeutic diphenylcyclopropenone sensitization with weekly scalp DPC. At every patch-test visit, the blood draw took place before the patch test was put on. Patients were considered eligible if aged 18 to 70, diagnosed with alopecia and deemed suitable for DPC therapy, and patients were excluded if pregnant. Total RNA was extracted from unfractionated whole blood collected in Tempus Blood RNA tubes. The study at large found these results: Repeated subsampling changed both the strength of the expansion versus patch-test correlation and the threshold at which that correlation became significant. Compared with pre-sensitization or healthy control sets, expanded TCRs formed significantly more large CDR3 similarity clusters, which is consistent with antigen-driven responses. All patients had alopecia, a presumed autoimmune disease, so their immune response might differ from that of healthy individuals. Patch test score correlated positively with the number of PT1 expanded TCRs, reaching significance at thresholds 8, 16 and 32 but not at 4. The number of TCRs above 1 in 1000 frequency did not change with DPC sensitization; there was no evidence of global repertoire structure alterations.

The library was made by RACE. Instrument used: NextSeq 500. During library preparation, unique molecular identifiers were attached to individual cDNA molecules so that TCRs could be counted in a quantitative, reproducible way. Both TCR alpha and TCR beta chains were sequenced from each blood RNA sample. Regarding the original processing steps: A median of about 87,000 TCRs per sample was observed, with a range of roughly 23,224 to 750,000. V, J and CDR3 annotation of the TCR reads was performed with the Decombinator software suite. For PS versus PT1 abundance plots, all samples were subsampled to the same number of TCRs (28,000). TCRs were defined as expanded if absent before sensitization and observed at least eight times at the 2-week time point. TCRdb reprocessed the public reads (quality trimming at Q25 with fastp, clone calling with MiXCR) and kept in-frame beta chains. When rows share a CDR3 protein, they turn into one entry using the most common DNA and genes. TCRdb's processing, not the authors', yielded these V and J calls. This sample is represented by around 360,000 distinct CDR3 sequences; more than 5% of them were singletons. The ten largest clones take up around 5.6% of the sample.

From the cysteine up to the phenylalanine, the CDR3 has a length of 16 residues. Here the CDR3 DNA is all that survives: 48 bases in frame from base 1. CDR1 and CDR2 are read off the germline V gene as KGHSH and LQKENI. V is trimmed back by 5 bases and J by 1 base, and the junction contains 7 bases that no gene match accounts for. The sequence was collected from a young woman with alopecia areata. Some clones in this sample may be carry-over from other donors' samples. The starting material was whole blood, obtained in connection with sensitization to the hapten diphenylcyclopropenone (DPC). Rearrangement joined TRBV18 to TRBJ2-3; TRBD2 fits 9 bases in the junction. The sequence in DNA is TGTGCCAGCTCATCAGAAGCTAGCGGGGGCACAGATACGCAGTATTTT. This sequence encodes CASSSEASGGTDTQYF.